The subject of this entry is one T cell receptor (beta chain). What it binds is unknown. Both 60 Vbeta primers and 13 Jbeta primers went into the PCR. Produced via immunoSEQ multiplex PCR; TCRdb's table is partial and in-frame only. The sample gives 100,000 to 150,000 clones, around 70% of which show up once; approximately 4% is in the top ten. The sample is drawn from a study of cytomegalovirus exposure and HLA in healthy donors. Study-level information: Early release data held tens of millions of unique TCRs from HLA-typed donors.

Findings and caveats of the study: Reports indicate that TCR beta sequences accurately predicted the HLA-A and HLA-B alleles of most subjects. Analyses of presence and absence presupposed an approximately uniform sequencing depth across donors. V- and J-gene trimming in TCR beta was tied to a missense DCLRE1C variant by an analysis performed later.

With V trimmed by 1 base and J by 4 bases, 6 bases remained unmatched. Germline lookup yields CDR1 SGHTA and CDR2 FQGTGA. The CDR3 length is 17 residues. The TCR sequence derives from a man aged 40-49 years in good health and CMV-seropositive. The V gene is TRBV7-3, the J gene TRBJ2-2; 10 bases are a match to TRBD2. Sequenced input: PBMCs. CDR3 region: CASSLNPAGGFTGELFF. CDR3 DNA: TGTGCCAGCAGCTTAAACCCAGCGGGAGGGTTCACCGGGGAGCTGTTTTTT.